This TCR beta chain originates from a study of beta chain features in type 1 diabetes. Regarding the study as a whole: Healthy donors had naive, central memory and Treg TCRB repertoires that appeared less similar than those seen among patients. Patients and controls would share equally any PCR tilt toward shorter templates.

Sequenced material consisted of expressed TCRB transcripts (all of the isolated RNA was reverse transcribed). Data came from immunoSEQ multiplex PCR; TCRdb stores just in-frame clones and leaves some out. Of around 160,000 clones in the sample, about 51% were seen once. In the case of this clone: No antigen is known for it.

V lost 4 bases, J lost 5 bases, and 10 bases stayed unmatched. Germline V lookup: CDR1 LNHDA, CDR2 SQIVND (reference sequence). The CDR3 covers 16 residues. The authors took one heparinised blood draw, averaging about 120 mL, from each donor. All sorted populations exceeded 98% purity. This TCR came from a man aged 18 to 30 in good health. This sequence joins TRBV19 and TRBJ2-1, with 8 bases that match TRBD2. The sequenced sample was Tregs from blood. This CDR3 is CASSTPRTSLNNEQFF. The DNA for the CDR3 is TGTGCCAGTAGTACCCCTAGGACTAGCCTAAACAATGAGCAGTTCTTC.